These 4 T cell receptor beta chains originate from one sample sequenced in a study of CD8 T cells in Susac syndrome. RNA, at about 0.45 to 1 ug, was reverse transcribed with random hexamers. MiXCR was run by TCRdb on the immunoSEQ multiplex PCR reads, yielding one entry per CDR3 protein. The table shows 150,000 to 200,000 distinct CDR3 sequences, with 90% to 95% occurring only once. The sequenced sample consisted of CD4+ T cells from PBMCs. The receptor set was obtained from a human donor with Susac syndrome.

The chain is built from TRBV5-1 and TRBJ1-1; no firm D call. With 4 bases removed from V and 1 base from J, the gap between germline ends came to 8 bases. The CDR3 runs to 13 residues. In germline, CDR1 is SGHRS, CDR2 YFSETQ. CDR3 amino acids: CASSLQSNTEAFF. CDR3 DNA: TGCGCCAGCAGCCTACAGTCGAACACTGAAGCTTTCTTT.

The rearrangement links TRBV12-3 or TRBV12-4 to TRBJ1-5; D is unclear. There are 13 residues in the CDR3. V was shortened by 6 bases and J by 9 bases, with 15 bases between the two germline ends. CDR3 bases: TGTGCCAGCAGCTTGGACGGCGGCGGGCCCCAGCATTTT. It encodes CASSLDGGGPQHF.

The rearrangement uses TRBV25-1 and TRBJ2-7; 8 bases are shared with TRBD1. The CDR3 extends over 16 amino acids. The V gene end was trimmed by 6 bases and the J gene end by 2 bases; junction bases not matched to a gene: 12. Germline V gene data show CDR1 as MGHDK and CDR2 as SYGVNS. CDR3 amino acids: CASRGTGTGKAYEQYF. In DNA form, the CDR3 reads TGTGCCAGCAGAGGTACCGGGACAGGAAAAGCCTACGAGCAGTACTTC.

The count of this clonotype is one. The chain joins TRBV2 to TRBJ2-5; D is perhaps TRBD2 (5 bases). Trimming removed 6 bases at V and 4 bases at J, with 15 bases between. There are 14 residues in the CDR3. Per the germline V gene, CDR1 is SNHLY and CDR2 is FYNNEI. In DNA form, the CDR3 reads TGTGCCAGCAGCCCCGAGGAAGGGAGAGAGACCCAGTACTTC. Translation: CASSPEEGRETQYF.